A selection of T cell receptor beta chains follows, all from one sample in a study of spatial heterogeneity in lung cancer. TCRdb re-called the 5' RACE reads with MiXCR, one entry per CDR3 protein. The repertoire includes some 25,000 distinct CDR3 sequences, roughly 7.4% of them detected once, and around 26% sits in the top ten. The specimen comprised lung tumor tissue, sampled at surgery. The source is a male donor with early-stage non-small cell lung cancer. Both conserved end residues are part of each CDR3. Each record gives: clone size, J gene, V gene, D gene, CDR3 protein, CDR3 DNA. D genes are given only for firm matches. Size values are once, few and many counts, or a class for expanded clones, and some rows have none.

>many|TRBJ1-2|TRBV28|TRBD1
CASSYTSRTGEGYTF
TGTGCCAGCAGTTACACATCAAGGACAGGGGAGGGCTACACCTTC
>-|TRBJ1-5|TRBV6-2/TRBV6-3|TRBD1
CASSLGQGLNQPQHF
TGTGCCAGCAGTCTGGGACAGGGGTTGAATCAGCCCCAGCATTTT
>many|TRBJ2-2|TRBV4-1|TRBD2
CASSATSGIYTGELFF
TGCGCCAGCAGCGCGACTAGCGGGATTTACACCGGGGAGCTGTTTTTT
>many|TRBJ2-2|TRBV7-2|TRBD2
CASSLGGLGYTGELFF
TGTGCCAGCAGCTTAGGGGGACTAGGGTACACCGGGGAGCTGTTTTTT
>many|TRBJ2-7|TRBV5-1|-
CASSYMTGEQYF
TGCGCCAGCAGCTATATGACAGGCGAGCAGTACTTC
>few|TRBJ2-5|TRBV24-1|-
CATSVGLGETQYF
TGTGCCACCAGTGTTGGGTTGGGAGAGACCCAGTACTTC
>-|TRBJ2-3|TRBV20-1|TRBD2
CSARDLLAGTLTDTQYF
TGCAGTGCTAGAGACCTCCTAGCGGGGACTCTCACAGATACGCAGTATTTT
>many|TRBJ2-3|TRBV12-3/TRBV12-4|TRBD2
CASSALAGGVDTQYF
TGTGCCAGCAGCGCCCTAGCGGGGGGTGTAGATACGCAGTATTTT
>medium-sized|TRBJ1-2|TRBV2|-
CASSTGIRGYTF
TGTGCCAGCAGCACGGGGATCCGGGGCTACACCTTC
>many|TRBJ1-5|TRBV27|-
CASSLNRDSNQPQHF
TGTGCCAGCAGTTTAAACAGGGATAGCAATCAGCCCCAGCATTTT
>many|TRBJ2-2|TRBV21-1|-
CASSKPGPLNTGELFF
TGTGCCAGCAGCAAACCGGGACCGCTCAACACCGGGGAGCTGTTTTTT
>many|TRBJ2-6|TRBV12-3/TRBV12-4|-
CASSLLNSGANVLTF
TGTGCCAGCAGTTTATTAAACTCTGGGGCCAACGTCCTGACTTTC
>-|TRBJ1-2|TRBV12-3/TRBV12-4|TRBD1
CASSFRGTGEDGYTF
TGTGCCAGCAGTTTCCGAGGGACAGGGGAAGATGGCTACACCTTC
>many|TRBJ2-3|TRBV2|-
CASSEFIRGGSTDTQYF
TGTGCCAGCAGTGAATTCATAAGAGGGGGGAGCACAGATACGCAGTATTTT
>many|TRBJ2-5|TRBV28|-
CASSLGKLETQYF
TGTGCCAGCAGTTTAGGGAAGCTGGAGACCCAGTACTTC
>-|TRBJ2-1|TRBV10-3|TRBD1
CAISGQADEQFF
TGTGCCATCTCGGGACAGGCGGATGAGCAGTTCTTC
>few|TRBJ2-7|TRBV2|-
CASSGPVAPYEQYF
TGTGCCAGCAGTGGACCGGTTGCTCCCTACGAGCAGTACTTC
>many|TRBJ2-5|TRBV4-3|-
CASSQDRIAPPETQYF
TGCGCCAGCAGCCAAGATAGAATAGCACCCCCAGAGACCCAGTACTTC
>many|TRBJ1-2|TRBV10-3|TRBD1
CAISEWGTGPFNYGYTF
TGTGCCATCAGTGAGTGGGGGACAGGCCCTTTTAACTATGGCTACACCTTC
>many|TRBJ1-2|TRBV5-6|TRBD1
CASGRNRGDNYGYTF
TGTGCCAGCGGCAGGAACAGGGGAGATAACTATGGCTACACCTTC
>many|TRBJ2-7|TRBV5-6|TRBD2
CASSLLGRDYFEQYF
TGTGCCAGCAGCTTGCTGGGAAGGGACTATTTCGAGCAGTACTTC
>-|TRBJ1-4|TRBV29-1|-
CSVTGTSAEKLFF
TGCAGCGTAACCGGGACGTCGGCAGAAAAACTGTTTTTT
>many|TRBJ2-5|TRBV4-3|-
CASSHLGGETQYF
TGCGCCAGCAGCCATCTAGGAGGGGAGACCCAGTACTTC
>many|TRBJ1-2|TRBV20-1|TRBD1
CSARDREWHGYTF
TGCAGTGCGAGGGACAGGGAGTGGCATGGCTACACCTTC
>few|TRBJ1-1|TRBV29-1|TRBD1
CSVVGGQNTEAFF
TGCAGCGTTGTAGGGGGCCAGAACACTGAAGCTTTCTTT
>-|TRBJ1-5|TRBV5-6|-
CASSADGGVDQPQHF
TGTGCCAGCAGCGCGGACGGGGGCGTGGATCAGCCCCAGCATTTT
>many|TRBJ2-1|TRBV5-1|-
CASSSSLVGSSYNEQFF
TGCGCCAGCAGCTCCTCCTTGGTAGGCAGCTCCTACAATGAGCAGTTCTTC
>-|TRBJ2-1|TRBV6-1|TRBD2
CASSDTSGVNEQFF
TGTGCCAGCAGTGATACTAGCGGGGTCAATGAGCAGTTCTTC
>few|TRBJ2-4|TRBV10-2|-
CASREGGKNIQYF
TGCGCCAGCCGCGAAGGAGGAAAAAACATTCAGTACTTC
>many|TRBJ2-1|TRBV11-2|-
CASSFGQGPYNEQFF
TGTGCCAGCAGCTTCGGGCAGGGGCCCTACAATGAGCAGTTCTTC
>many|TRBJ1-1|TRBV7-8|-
CASSLAGGARNTEAFF
TGTGCCAGCAGCTTAGCGGGGGGGGCGAGGAACACTGAAGCTTTCTTT
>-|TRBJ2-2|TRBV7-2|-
CASSNVLGGSTGELFF
TGTGCCAGCAGCAACGTGCTGGGGGGTAGCACCGGGGAGCTGTTTTTT
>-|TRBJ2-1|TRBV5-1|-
CASSLGQADNEQFF
TGCGCCAGCAGCTTGGGGCAGGCGGACAATGAGCAGTTCTTC
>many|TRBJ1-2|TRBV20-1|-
CSAAQGYGYTF
TGCAGTGCTGCCCAGGGCTATGGCTACACCTTC
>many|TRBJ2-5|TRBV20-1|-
CSARRGSDSGETQYF
TGCAGTGCTAGACGTGGGTCCGACAGCGGGGAGACCCAGTACTTC
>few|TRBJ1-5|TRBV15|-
CATSRERSGVVQPQHF
TGTGCCACCAGCAGGGAGAGGTCGGGGGTTGTTCAGCCCCAGCATTTT
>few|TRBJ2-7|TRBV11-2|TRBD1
CASSPTGGEQYF
TGTGCCAGCAGCCCGACAGGGGGCGAGCAGTACTTC
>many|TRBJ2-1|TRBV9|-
CASSVGTNDEQFF
TGTGCCAGCAGCGTAGGGACCAATGATGAGCAGTTCTTC
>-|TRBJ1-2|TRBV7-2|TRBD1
CASSLAGTGGNYGYTF
TGTGCCAGCAGCTTAGCCGGGACAGGGGGGAACTATGGCTACACCTTC
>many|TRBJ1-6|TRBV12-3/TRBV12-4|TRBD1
CASSLTGESPLHF
TGTGCCAGCAGTTTAACAGGGGAATCACCCCTCCACTTT
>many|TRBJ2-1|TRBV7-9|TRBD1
CASSTRDRASNEQFF
TGTGCCAGCAGCACACGGGACAGGGCCTCGAATGAGCAGTTCTTC
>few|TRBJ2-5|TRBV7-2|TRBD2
CASSLVAGQKTQYF
TGTGCCAGCAGCTTAGTAGCGGGGCAGAAGACCCAGTACTTC
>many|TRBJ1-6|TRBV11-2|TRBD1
CASSPSRTGVNSPLHF
TGTGCCAGCAGCCCCTCTCGGACAGGAGTAAATTCACCCCTCCACTTT
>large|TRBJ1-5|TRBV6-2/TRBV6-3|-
CASSPSHNQPQHF
TGTGCCAGCAGCCCCTCCCACAATCAGCCCCAGCATTTT
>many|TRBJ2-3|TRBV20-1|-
CSAKEPSTDTQYF
TGCAGTGCTAAGGAACCTTCCACAGATACGCAGTATTTT
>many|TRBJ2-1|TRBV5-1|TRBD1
CASSFPGQGIGEQFF
TGCGCCAGCAGCTTCCCGGGACAGGGGATAGGTGAGCAGTTCTTC
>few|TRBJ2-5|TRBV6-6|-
CASSRVLYQETQYF
TGTGCCAGCAGCCGGGTTCTGTACCAAGAGACCCAGTACTTC
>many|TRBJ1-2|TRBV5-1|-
CASSLVSSAYGYTF
TGCGCCAGCAGCTTGGTCTCGTCAGCCTATGGCTACACCTTC
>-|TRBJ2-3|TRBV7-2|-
CASSRDVVATQYF
TGTGCCAGCAGCCGGGACGTCGTTGCTACGCAGTATTTT
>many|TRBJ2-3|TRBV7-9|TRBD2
CASSLAASGATDTQYF
TGTGCCAGCAGCTTAGCTGCTAGCGGGGCCACAGATACGCAGTATTTT
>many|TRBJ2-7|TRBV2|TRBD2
CASSQGLANEQYF
TGTGCCAGCAGTCAAGGACTAGCCAACGAGCAGTACTTC
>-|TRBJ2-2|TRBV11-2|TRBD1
CASSLGQGTPGELFF
TGTGCCAGCAGCCTCGGACAGGGTACTCCCGGGGAGCTGTTTTTT
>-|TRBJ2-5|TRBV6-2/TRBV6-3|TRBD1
CASSYSTGDTETQYF
TGTGCCAGCAGTTACTCGACAGGGGATACAGAGACCCAGTACTTC
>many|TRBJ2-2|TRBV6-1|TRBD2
CASRGGATGELFF
TGTGCCAGCAGGGGAGGGGCCACCGGGGAGCTGTTTTTT
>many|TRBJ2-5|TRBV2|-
CASSVERQETQYF
TGTGCCAGCAGTGTAGAGCGCCAAGAGACCCAGTACTTC
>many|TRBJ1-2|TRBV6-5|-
CASRRGHRAGYTF
TGTGCCAGCAGGCGCGGACATCGCGCGGGCTACACCTTC
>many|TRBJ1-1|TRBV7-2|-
CASSSLPIAGAFF
TGTGCCAGCAGCTCCCTCCCAATTGCCGGAGCTTTCTTT
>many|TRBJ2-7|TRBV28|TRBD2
CASSSIIAGGYEQYF
TGTGCCAGCAGTTCAATCATAGCGGGGGGTTACGAGCAGTACTTC
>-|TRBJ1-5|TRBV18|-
CASSPSGHLQPQHF
TGTGCCAGCTCCCCTAGCGGGCACCTTCAGCCCCAGCATTTT